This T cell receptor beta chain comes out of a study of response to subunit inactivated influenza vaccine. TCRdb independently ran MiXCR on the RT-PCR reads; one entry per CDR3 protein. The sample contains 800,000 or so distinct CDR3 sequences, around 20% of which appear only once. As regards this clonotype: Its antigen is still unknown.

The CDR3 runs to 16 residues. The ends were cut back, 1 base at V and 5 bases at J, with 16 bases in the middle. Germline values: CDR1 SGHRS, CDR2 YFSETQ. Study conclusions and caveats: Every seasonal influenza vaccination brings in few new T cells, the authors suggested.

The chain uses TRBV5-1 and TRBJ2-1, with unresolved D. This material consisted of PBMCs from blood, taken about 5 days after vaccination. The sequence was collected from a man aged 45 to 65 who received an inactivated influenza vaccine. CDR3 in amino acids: CASSLSLRARDNEQFF. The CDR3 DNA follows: TGCGCCAGCAGCTTGTCTCTCAGAGCCCGAGACAATGAGCAGTTCTTC.